This T cell receptor (beta chain) derives from a study of blood T cell repertoires in COVID-19. Turning to the study itself: Whether acute or convalescent, the COVID-19 samples came from the United States, Italy and Spain. The analysed material was cDNA or gDNA that came from T cells, B-cell-depleted T cells, or PBMCs.

The CDR3 is 18 amino acids. The germline V gene has CDR1 SEHNR and CDR2 FQNEAQ (reference sequence). Trimming cost V 11 bases and J 4 bases; bases outside gene matches: 21. Assay used: immunoSEQ multiplex PCR; TCRdb lists only in-frame clones, some missing. In the table there are 70,000 to 80,000 clones, under 95% of which are singletons. The TCR originated in a human donor in a cohort sampled during active COVID-19. The gene calls are TRBV7-9 and TRBJ1-3; 9 positions match TRBD1. Sequenced material: peripheral blood. The CDR3 DNA follows: TGTGCCGCTGGGGGGCCTTTACCGGACAGGGGATCGGGAAACACCATATATTTT. It yields the protein CAAGGPLPDRGSGNTIYF. Variable domain in full (rest from reference TRBV7-9 and TRBJ1-3): DTGVSQNPRHKITKRGQNVTFRCDPISEHNRLYWYRQTLGQGPEFLTYFQNEAQLEKSRLLSDRFSAERPKGSFSTLEIQRTEQGDSAMYLCAAGGPLPDRGSGNTIYFGEGSWLTVV.